This T cell receptor beta chain was found in a study of cytomegalovirus exposure and HLA in healthy donors. The study, taken as a whole, reports: Sequencing depth across donors, presence/absence analyses assumed, was roughly uniform.

CDR1 is SGHTA and CDR2 is FQGNSA in the germline V gene. This CDR3 has 14 residues. Losses at the gene ends were 5 bases for V and 2 bases for J; bases not matched to a gene: 6. Note on this clone: Its antigen is not known.

PCR was performed using 60 Vbeta and 13 Jbeta primers. Repertoires were generated with immunoSEQ multiplex PCR, while TCRdb's copy carries only in-frame clones and drops some. The table records under 200,000 clones, roughly 78% of them present only once. This TCR was sampled from a woman between 40 and 50 years old in good health and CMV-seronegative. The rearrangement joins TRBV7-2 to TRBJ2-7, with TRBD2 matching over 7 bases. The sequenced sample was PBMCs. CDR3 loop: CASSGLAETYEQYF. The CDR3 nucleotides are TGTGCCAGCAGCGGGCTAGCGGAGACCTACGAGCAGTACTTC.